The 5 T cell receptor beta chains below all came from one sample that was sequenced in a study of T cell changes during pregnancy in multiple sclerosis. Some clones are missing from TCRdb's copy, which holds only in-frame ones; the method was immunoSEQ multiplex PCR. The sample consists of 83,000 or so clones, 94% of them appearing once. The input for sequencing was peripheral blood, taken after pregnancy. The origin of the receptors is a female donor in good health, enrolled as a control in a pregnancy study.

This clone was counted ten times or more. The chain recombines TRBV25-1 with TRBJ1-4; TRBD1 might be the D (6 bases). V lost 1 base, J lost 3 bases, and 12 bases lay in between. Germline values: CDR1 MGHDK, CDR2 SYGVNS. The CDR3 spans 16 residues. The CDR3 DNA reads as TGTGCCAGCAGTGAATCGGAACAGGGTTCTAATGAAAAACTGTTTTTT. Translating it yields CASSESEQGSNEKLFF.

The J gene is TRBJ1-3, the V gene TRBV4-1; a weak D match, TRBD1 (5 bases). The germline gives CDR1 MGHRA, CDR2 YSYEKL. Trimming removed 0 bases at V and 2 bases at J, with 8 bases between. The length of the CDR3 is 15 residues. In nucleotides, the CDR3 is TGCGCCAGCAGCCAAGAGGTAGGGGCTGGAAACACCATATATTTT. This translates into CASSQEVGAGNTIYF.

The chain employs TRBV4-1 and TRBJ2-7; 7 positions agree with TRBD1. CDR1 is MGHRA, CDR2 YSYEKL, per germline. There are 13 residues in the CDR3. Trimming cost V 9 bases and J 0 bases; bases outside gene matches: 5. The CDR3 sequence is CARATGPSYEQYF. CDR3 sequence (DNA): TGCGCCAGAGCGACAGGGCCCTCCTACGAGCAGTACTTC.

This clone appeared once. The CDR3, as DNA: TGTGCCAGCAAATTAGCGGGAGGGCCAGCCTATGAGCAGTTCTTC. Translation: CASKLAGGPAYEQFF. The V and J genes are TRBV6-1 and TRBJ2-1, with 11 bases lining up with TRBD2. The trim removed 7 bases at V and 8 bases at J, leaving 10 bases unmatched. This CDR3 has 15 residues. Per the germline V gene, CDR1 is MNHNS and CDR2 is SASEGT.

The rearrangement uses TRBV5-1 and TRBJ1-4; 7 nucleotides align to TRBD1. CDR1 and CDR2 (germline): SGHRS, YFSETQ. The CDR3 has 16 residues. The ends lost 3 bases at V and 5 bases at J; junction bases unmatched: 10. The CDR3 protein is CASSSGTVGGNEKLFF. DNA of the CDR3: TGCGCCAGCAGCTCGGGGACAGTCGGAGGGAATGAAAAACTGTTTTTT.